The text below deals with one TCR beta chain. Its target is not known. Trimming removed 1 base from V and 2 bases from J; junction bases left unmatched: 2. The CDR3 length is 15 residues. CDR1 and CDR2 (germline): GTSNPN, SVGIG (reference sequence). The data stem from a study of PD-L1 blockade in urothelial cancer. Study-wide background: In the patient group, most of the roughly 30 were males with bladder-origin urothelial cancer.

Patients had urothelial carcinoma that was locally advanced or metastatic. Peripheral blood mononuclear cells were collected from every patient before and during treatment, yielding between 1 and 8 samples per patient. This table comes from immunoSEQ multiplex PCR, and its TCRdb copy is limited to in-frame clones, with some not included. Of 90,000 to 120,000 clones in the sample, roughly nine tenths were seen once. Findings and limits, study-wide: Prediction of better survival came from below-median pretreatment blood TCR clonality.

The receptor comes from a woman at least 80 years old with urothelial cancer. The chain carries TRBV30 and TRBJ2-1; 10 nucleotides agree with TRBD2. Sequenced material: PBMCs, taken around atezolizumab (anti-PD-L1) treatment. CDR3 in amino acids: CAWSGLAGPYNEQFF. CDR3 in DNA: TGTGCCTGGAGTGGACTAGCGGGTCCCTACAATGAGCAGTTCTTC. Variable domain in full (rest from reference TRBV30 and TRBJ2-1): SQTIHQWPATLVQPVGSPLSLECTVEGTSNPNLYWYRQAAGRGLQLLFYSVGIGQISSEVPQNLSASRPQDRQFILSSKKLLLSDSGFYLCAWSGLAGPYNEQFFGPGTRLTVL.